These T cell receptor beta chains were read from a single sample in a study of blood T cell repertoires in COVID-19. TCRdb's copy holds only in-frame clones and misses some; the assay was immunoSEQ multiplex PCR. The sample has fewer than 120,000 clones, more than 75% seen once. The sequencing input was peripheral blood. All receptors come from a woman aged 45-59 years with acute or convalescent COVID-19. CDR3s include the opening cysteine and the closing phenylalanine or tryptophan. The order of the fields is V gene, D gene, clone size, J gene, CDR3 protein, CDR3 DNA. The D gene is left open where the match is weak. Not every row has a clone size; where given, it reads once, few, many or a size class.

V: TRBV27; D: .; size: .; J: TRBJ1-5; CDR3: CASRELSNQPQHF; DNA: TGTGCCAGCAGGGAGTTGAGCAATCAGCCCCAGCATTTT
V: TRBV28; D: .; size: .; J: TRBJ2-6; CDR3: CASSLQGANVLTF; DNA: TGTGCCAGCAGTTTGCAGGGGGCCAACGTCCTGACTTTC
V: TRBV2; D: .; size: .; J: TRBJ2-3; CDR3: CASSQFPDTQYF; DNA: TGTGCCAGCAGCCAATTTCCAGATACGCAGTATTTT
V: TRBV24-1; D: .; size: .; J: TRBJ1-2; CDR3: CATTEVDYGYTF; DNA: TGTGCCACCACAGAGGTAGACTATGGCTACACCTTC
V: TRBV29-1; D: .; size: .; J: TRBJ2-3; CDR3: CSVEKGGLGTDTQYF; DNA: TGCAGCGTTGAGAAGGGGGGGTTGGGCACAGATACGCAGTATTTT
V: TRBV27; D: TRBD1; size: .; J: TRBJ1-2; CDR3: CASSSHATGNYGYTF; DNA: TGTGCCAGCAGTTCTCACGCGACAGGGAACTATGGCTACACCTTC
V: TRBV6-2/TRBV6-3; D: TRBD2; size: .; J: TRBJ2-7; CDR3: CASSPGEGSYEQYF; DNA: TGTGCCAGCAGTCCGGGGGAGGGATCCTACGAGCAGTACTTC
V: TRBV4-2; D: .; size: .; J: TRBJ1-2; CDR3: CASSQETRPDRYGYTF; DNA: TGTGCCAGCAGCCAGGAGACCCGACCCGACAGATATGGCTACACCTTC
V: TRBV11-1; D: .; size: once; J: TRBJ2-3; CDR3: CASSPQGADTQYF; DNA: TGTGCCAGCAGCCCCCAGGGCGCAGATACGCAGTATTTT
V: TRBV6-5; D: .; size: .; J: TRBJ1-6; CDR3: CASRQDPRGDSPLHF; DNA: TGTGCCAGCAGACAAGACCCACGGGGTGATTCACCCCTCCACTTT
V: TRBV11-3; D: TRBD2; size: .; J: TRBJ2-1; CDR3: CASSPTRGGRRNEQFF; DNA: TGTGCCAGCAGCCCCACCCGAGGCGGGAGACGAAATGAGCAGTTCTTC
V: TRBV29-1; D: .; size: .; J: TRBJ2-3; CDR3: CSVRAGRTDTQYF; DNA: TGCAGCGTTAGGGCGGGACGCACAGATACGCAGTATTTT
V: TRBV5-4; D: .; size: .; J: TRBJ2-7; CDR3: CASSLQDKDYEQYF; DNA: TGTGCCAGCAGCTTGCAAGACAAGGACTACGAGCAGTACTTC
V: TRBV18; D: .; size: .; J: TRBJ2-1; CDR3: CASSPLGATYNEQFF; DNA: TGTGCCAGCTCACCACTGGGGGCAACCTACAATGAGCAGTTCTTC
V: TRBV5-5; D: .; size: .; J: TRBJ2-7; CDR3: CASSLFRGLPYEQYF; DNA: TGTGCCAGCAGCTTGTTTAGGGGTCTCCCCTACGAGCAGTACTTC
V: TRBV5-1; D: TRBD2; size: .; J: TRBJ2-2; CDR3: CASSSPGLGSGELFF; DNA: TGCGCCAGCAGCTCTCCGGGACTAGGGTCCGGGGAGCTGTTTTTT
V: TRBV12-3/TRBV12-4; D: .; size: .; J: TRBJ1-2; CDR3: CASSLRRVTEVDF; DNA: TGTGCCAGCAGTCTCCGGCGCGTGACGGAGGTAGACTTC
V: TRBV18; D: .; size: .; J: TRBJ1-1; CDR3: CASSTQTVNTEAFF; DNA: TGTGCCAGCTCAACTCAGACAGTGAACACTGAAGCTTTCTTT
V: TRBV28; D: TRBD1; size: .; J: TRBJ2-7; CDR3: CASSETGESYEQYF; DNA: TGTGCCAGCAGTGAGACAGGGGAGAGTTACGAGCAGTACTTC
V: TRBV3-1/TRBV3-2; D: .; size: .; J: TRBJ2-1; CDR3: CASSPDRSSYNEQFF; DNA: TGTGCCAGCAGCCCAGACCGGAGCTCCTACAATGAGCAGTTCTTC
V: TRBV15; D: TRBD2; size: .; J: TRBJ2-2; CDR3: CATSRAIAGTGELFF; DNA: TGTGCCACCAGCAGAGCTATAGCGGGCACCGGGGAGCTGTTTTTT
V: TRBV5-1; D: TRBD2; size: once; J: TRBJ2-7; CDR3: CASSLGSGIVDEQYF; DNA: TGCGCCAGCAGCTTGGGTAGCGGGATTGTTGACGAGCAGTACTTC
V: TRBV5-1; D: .; size: .; J: TRBJ2-7; CDR3: CASSSIGAAGYEQYF; DNA: TGCGCCAGCAGCTCGATCGGCGCGGCCGGCTACGAGCAGTACTTC
V: TRBV5-6; D: TRBD2; size: once; J: TRBJ2-3; CDR3: CASTLFQAGVADTQYF; DNA: TGTGCCAGCACCCTTTTTCAAGCGGGAGTGGCAGATACGCAGTATTTT
V: TRBV5-1; D: .; size: .; J: TRBJ2-2; CDR3: CASSFTGSGELFF; DNA: TGCGCCAGCAGCTTTACAGGGTCCGGGGAGCTGTTTTTT
V: TRBV11-2; D: TRBD2; size: .; J: TRBJ2-3; CDR3: CASSSRRTSGRATDTQYF; DNA: TGTGCCAGCAGCTCCCGAAGGACTAGCGGGAGGGCGACAGATACGCAGTATTTT
V: TRBV19; D: .; size: .; J: TRBJ1-1; CDR3: CATRLGTVNTEAFF; DNA: TGTGCCACCCGACTAGGGACCGTGAACACTGAAGCTTTCTTT
V: TRBV29-1; D: .; size: .; J: TRBJ2-7; CDR3: CSVQGGTTPSSYEQYF; DNA: TGCAGCGTCCAAGGGGGAACTACTCCCAGCTCCTACGAGCAGTACTTC
V: TRBV19; D: .; size: .; J: TRBJ1-5; CDR3: CASSLREQPQHF; DNA: TGTGCCAGTAGCCTCAGGGAACAGCCCCAGCATTTT
V: TRBV6-5; D: TRBD1; size: .; J: TRBJ1-1; CDR3: CASTRTGNTEAFF; DNA: TGTGCCAGCACCAGGACAGGGAACACTGAAGCTTTCTTT
V: TRBV29-1; D: .; size: .; J: TRBJ1-1; CDR3: CSVDRGGTEAFF; DNA: TGCAGCGTTGACAGGGGTGGGACTGAAGCTTTCTTT
V: TRBV7-9; D: TRBD1; size: .; J: TRBJ1-4; CDR3: CASSFPNRQGSMEKLFF; DNA: TGTGCCAGCAGCTTTCCTAATAGACAGGGGTCAATGGAAAAACTGTTTTTT
V: TRBV14; D: TRBD2; size: once; J: TRBJ2-2; CDR3: CASSMGLGNTGELFF; DNA: TGTGCCAGCAGCATGGGACTAGGAAACACCGGGGAGCTGTTTTTT
V: TRBV18; D: TRBD1; size: .; J: TRBJ1-1; CDR3: CASSPRDSQNTEAFF; DNA: TGTGCCAGCTCACCTCGGGACAGCCAGAACACTGAAGCTTTCTTT
V: TRBV5-8; D: .; size: .; J: TRBJ1-4; CDR3: CASSLARAQEKLFF; DNA: TGTGCCAGCAGCTTGGCCAGGGCTCAGGAAAAACTGTTTTTT
V: TRBV5-6; D: TRBD1; size: .; J: TRBJ1-2; CDR3: CASSRTGLNYGYTF; DNA: TGTGCCAGCAGCCGGACAGGCCTTAACTATGGCTACACCTTC
V: TRBV9; D: .; size: .; J: TRBJ2-5; CDR3: CASSVAPSQETQYF; DNA: TGTGCCAGCAGCGTAGCCCCCAGCCAAGAGACCCAGTACTTC
V: TRBV24-1; D: TRBD1; size: .; J: TRBJ2-2; CDR3: CATRGTGGAGELFF; DNA: TGTGCCACCAGAGGGACAGGGGGGGCCGGGGAGCTGTTTTTT
V: TRBV18; D: .; size: .; J: TRBJ1-5; CDR3: CASSPEVLSNQPQHF; DNA: TGTGCCAGCTCACCCGAGGTACTTAGCAATCAGCCCCAGCATTTT
V: TRBV11-2; D: TRBD2; size: .; J: TRBJ2-3; CDR3: CASSPLAGRSTDTQYF; DNA: TGTGCCAGCAGCCCCCTAGCGGGAAGGAGCACAGATACGCAGTATTTT
V: TRBV19; D: .; size: .; J: TRBJ1-2; CDR3: CASSMGDKYYGYTF; DNA: TGTGCCAGTAGTATGGGAGACAAATACTATGGCTACACCTTC
V: TRBV20-1; D: .; size: .; J: TRBJ1-5; CDR3: CSASAYLTGQGNQPQHF; DNA: TGCAGTGCTAGTGCTTATTTGACAGGCCAGGGCAATCAGCCCCAGCATTTT
V: TRBV29-1; D: TRBD2; size: .; J: TRBJ2-1; CDR3: CSVEDLISGDNEQFF; DNA: TGCAGCGTTGAAGATCTCATTAGCGGGGACAATGAGCAGTTCTTC
V: TRBV3-1/TRBV3-2; D: .; size: .; J: TRBJ1-5; CDR3: CASSQRPGSNQPQHF; DNA: TGTGCCAGCAGCCAACGGCCGGGGTCCAATCAGCCCCAGCATTTT
V: TRBV5-1; D: .; size: .; J: TRBJ1-4; CDR3: CASSLAGRTNEKLFF; DNA: TGCGCCAGCAGCTTGGCAGGGAGGACTAATGAAAAACTGTTTTTT
V: TRBV10-3; D: TRBD1; size: .; J: TRBJ2-2; CDR3: CATRDRGSPGELFF; DNA: TGTGCCACCAGGGACAGGGGGTCTCCCGGGGAGCTGTTTTTT
V: TRBV5-1; D: .; size: .; J: TRBJ1-1; CDR3: CASSLDRDLGEAFF; DNA: TGCGCCAGCAGCTTGGACCGGGACTTGGGAGAAGCTTTCTTT
V: TRBV7-9; D: TRBD1; size: few; J: TRBJ2-1; CDR3: CASRPDRGRTNNEQFF; DNA: TGTGCCAGCAGACCCGACAGGGGGCGTACAAACAATGAGCAGTTCTTC
V: TRBV29-1; D: TRBD1; size: .; J: TRBJ1-1; CDR3: CSVEKGQGGNTEAFF; DNA: TGCAGCGTTGAGAAGGGACAGGGGGGGAACACTGAAGCTTTCTTT
V: TRBV7-9; D: .; size: .; J: TRBJ2-7; CDR3: CASSLTGSPYEQYF; DNA: TGTGCCAGCAGCCTAACAGGGTCTCCCTACGAGCAGTACTTC
V: TRBV9; D: TRBD2; size: .; J: TRBJ2-1; CDR3: CASSISGRAVYNEQFF; DNA: TGTGCCAGCAGCATTAGCGGGAGGGCCGTCTACAATGAGCAGTTCTTC
V: TRBV6-5; D: TRBD2; size: .; J: TRBJ2-5; CDR3: CASSLTSGRQETQYF; DNA: TGTGCCAGCAGTTTAACTAGCGGGAGGCAAGAGACCCAGTACTTC
V: TRBV5-5; D: TRBD1; size: .; J: TRBJ2-7; CDR3: CASSLAIRTGDYEQYF; DNA: TGTGCCAGCAGCTTGGCCATCAGGACAGGGGACTACGAGCAGTACTTC